This T cell receptor (beta chain) was found in a study of T cells in localized non-small cell lung cancer. The data were produced by immunoSEQ multiplex PCR, yet TCRdb's version contains in-frame clones alone and is incomplete. Among some 1,500 clones, over 20% were seen once, and the ten largest hold 15% to 20%. The TCR was taken from a female donor of 60 years or more with stage I squamous cell lung carcinoma. This specimen was normal lung tissue next to the tumor, taken before any cancer treatment.

The CDR3 DNA follows: TGCAGCGCAGGGAGGGGAAACACTGAAGCTTTCTTT. This encodes CSAGRGNTEAFF. The rearrangement links TRBV29-1 to TRBJ1-1; tentatively, D is TRBD1 (5 bases). The CDR3 runs 12 residues. Deletions cut 7 bases from V and 2 bases from J, with 11 bases between. Germline CDR1 is SQVTM and CDR2 is ANQGSEA.